This T cell receptor beta chain was recovered during a study of blood T cell repertoires in COVID-19. Study details: The origin of the acute and convalescent COVID-19 samples was the United States, Italy and Spain. In each case, the material was cDNA or gDNA derived from T cells, B-cell-depleted T cells, or PBMCs.

In the original workflow: Amplifying reference gene primers gave estimates of nucleated cell counts. The repertoire was sequenced with immunoSEQ multiplex PCR; TCRdb's copy has only in-frame clones and lacks some. That table gives V, J and clone size, and the DNA gave D and trimming. The table includes fewer than 150,000 clones, approximately 80% detected once. CDR1 is LGHNA, CDR2 YNFKEQ, per germline. With V trimmed by 4 bases and J by 9 bases, 4 bases remained unmatched. The CDR3 consists of 13 residues. Material for sequencing was peripheral blood. This clonotype originated in a human donor in a cohort sampled during active COVID-19. The chain couples TRBV4-2 to TRBJ2-1, with 9 bases lining up with TRBD1. Here the CDR3 DNA reads TGTGCCAGCAGCCGGGACAGGGAGGGTGAGCAGTTCTTC. This gives the protein CASSRDREGEQFF.